This T cell receptor beta chain was recorded in a study of OX40 agonist ivuxolimab in advanced cancers. At the level of the study: Males comprised 82.7% of the group, whose mean age was approximately 60 years (range 23 to 79). The eligibility criteria allowed prior anti-PD-1, anti-PD-L1 or anti-CTLA-4 therapy, and 30% to 40% had some.

As concerns this clone: Its cognate antigen is unknown.

Study-level findings and limits: Researchers report that CD8+ T cells had, on average, more expanded clones than CD4+. The study found among the lowest clonal expansion in partial responders at 0.1-3.0 mg/kg.

With 2 bases clipped from V and 2 bases from J, the junction kept 12 bases outside the gene matches. The CDR3 totals 18 residues. Germline V lookup: CDR1 SEHNR, CDR2 FQNEAQ (reference sequence). Only in-frame clones appear in the TCRdb table, and some are missing; sequencing was by immunoSEQ multiplex PCR. The repertoire includes approximately 60,000 clones, approximately 90% of them detected once, and about 13% sits in the top ten. This rearrangement joins TRBV7-9 to TRBJ2-3, with 8 bases that match TRBD1. Sequenced here: CD4+ or CD8+ T cells sorted from blood, sampled in a trial of the OX40 agonist ivuxolimab. This sequence originates from an adult with an advanced solid tumor such as melanoma, head and neck, liver or kidney cancer. CDR3 sequence: CASSLWPAGQGNTDTQYF. DNA for the CDR3: TGTGCCAGCAGCTTATGGCCGGCTGGACAGGGCAACACAGATACGCAGTATTTT.